Following are 17 T cell receptor beta chains from one sample sequenced in a study of T cell responses to AZD1222 COVID-19 vaccine. Sequenced by immunoSEQ multiplex PCR; TCRdb stores in-frame clones only, minus some. This sample has 140,000 or so clones, with 92% found just once. The sequencing used peripheral blood, collected on day 0 of AZD1222 vaccination. Every receptor here comes from an adult in good health.

V gene TRBV9 combines with J gene TRBJ2-7; perhaps TRBD1 as D (5 bases). The CDR3 totals 14 residues. Germline V gene data show CDR1 as SGDLS and CDR2 as YYNGEE. Trimming took 3 bases from V and 0 from J, leaving 10 bases between them. The CDR3 spells CASSAQGTSYEQYF. For the CDR3, the DNA is TGTGCCAGCAGCGCCCAGGGTACCTCCTACGAGCAGTACTTC.

The gene calls are TRBV4-1 and TRBJ1-3, with D possibly being TRBD1 (5 bases). Trimming cost V 0 bases and J 0 bases, with 9 bases left between them. CDR3 size: 16 residues. The germline V gene encodes CDR1 MGHRA and CDR2 YSYEKL. The CDR3 reads CASSQDTGTSGNTIYF. The CDR3 region has the DNA TGCGCCAGCAGCCAAGACACAGGAACCTCTGGAAACACCATATATTTT.

This clone showed up just a few times. This chain uses TRBV24-1 with TRBJ2-2; 10 bases are shared with TRBD2. The V segment lost 1 base and the J segment 9 bases; nucleotides outside the gene matches: 10. From germline, CDR1 is KGHDR and CDR2 SFDVKD. The CDR3 length is 17 residues. The chain's CDR3 is CATSDFRLAGDFRELFF. CDR3 bases: TGTGCCACCAGTGATTTTAGGCTAGCGGGAGACTTCCGGGAGCTGTTTTTT.

The chain joins TRBV15 to TRBJ1-2, with D unresolved. CDR1 is LNHNV and CDR2 is YYDKDF in the germline V gene (reference sequence). Trimming pared 6 bases from V and 3 bases from J, leaving 11 bases between. The length of the CDR3 is 13 residues. DNA for the CDR3: TGTGCCACCAGTGAGAGGCTCCACTATGGCTACACCTTC. Its translation: CATSERLHYGYTF.

The rearrangement links TRBV6-1 to TRBJ2-7, with D maybe TRBD2 (7 bases). The CDR3 sequence is 15 residues long. V was clipped by 0 bases and J by 6 bases, with 15 bases between them. In germline, CDR1 is MNHNS, CDR2 SASEGT. CDR3 nucleotides: TGTGCCAGCAGTGAAGCGGGGGGGGCCAGAGGCGAGCAGTACTTC. It codes for CASSEAGGARGEQYF.

The chain employs TRBV15 and TRBJ2-7, with 14 nucleotides matching TRBD2. CDR1 is LNHNV and CDR2 is YYDKDF in the germline V gene (reference sequence). Trimming removed 3 bases from V and 3 bases from J; junction bases left unmatched: 10. The CDR3 is 18 residues long. The CDR3 region has the DNA TGTGCCACCAGCAGTCAACGACTAGCGGGAGGGCTTAGCTACGAGCAGTACTTC. Translation gives CATSSQRLAGGLSYEQYF.

The chain recombines TRBV4-1 with TRBJ1-5; 9 nucleotides agree with TRBD1. The CDR3 consists of 15 residues. The germline CDR1 and CDR2 sequences are MGHRA and YSYEKL. V shed 4 bases, J shed 4 bases, and the junction held 5 bases outside the gene matches. CDR3 amino acids: CASSRGQGRNQPQHF. CDR3 DNA: TGCGCCAGCAGCCGCGGACAGGGGCGGAATCAGCCCCAGCATTTT.

The chain uses TRBV6-5 and TRBJ1-6; no firm D call. In germline, CDR1 is MNHEY, CDR2 SVGAGI. The germline V and J ends were trimmed by 6 bases and 16 bases, with 16 bases remaining between them. This CDR3 region has 12 residues. The CDR3 region is CASRVLGMPLHF. CDR3 DNA: TGTGCCAGCAGGGTCCTTGGCATGCCACTCCACTTT.

This chain links TRBV4-1 with TRBJ2-7; D uncertain. The CDR3 runs to 15 residues. CDR1 and CDR2 (germline): MGHRA, YSYEKL. Trimming left V 1 base short and J 3 bases short, with 13 bases between. CDR3 loop: CASSQVKGYHYEQYF. DNA for the CDR3: TGCGCCAGCAGCCAAGTTAAGGGATACCACTACGAGCAGTACTTC.

The chain uses TRBV25-1 and TRBJ2-7; TRBD1 matches 12 bases. Germline CDR1 reads MGHDK; CDR2 reads SYGVNS. V lost 1 base, J lost 7 bases, and 8 bases stayed unmatched. There are 16 residues in the CDR3. The CDR3 DNA reads as TGTGCCAGCAGTGAATTAGGGACAGGGGGCGCGGGGGAGCAGTACTTC. This codes for CASSELGTGGAGEQYF.

J is TRBJ2-1 and V is TRBV24-1, with 9 bases matching TRBD2. Germline V CDR1 and CDR2: KGHDR, SFDVKD. V lost 5 bases, J lost 5 bases, and 12 bases stayed unmatched. There are 17 residues in the CDR3. For the CDR3, the DNA is TGTGCCACCAGTGCCCTGCGGGGGACTAGCCCCCACAATGAGCAGTTCTTC. Translation gives CATSALRGTSPHNEQFF.

The chain joins TRBV6-1 to TRBJ2-6, with D perhaps matching TRBD1 (6 bases). CDR1 is MNHNS, CDR2 SASEGT, per germline. The V end lost 2 bases, the J end lost 2 bases, and 10 bases lay between the germline ends. The CDR3 spans 16 residues. CDR3: CASSESGGTGANVLTF. In DNA, the CDR3 is TGTGCCAGCAGTGAAAGTGGGGGCACTGGGGCCAACGTCCTGACTTTC.

The rearrangement joins TRBV5-1 to TRBJ2-7; 7 bases line up with TRBD1. The CDR3 extends over 13 amino acids. Per germline, CDR1 SGHRS and CDR2 YFSETQ. The V gene end was trimmed by 5 bases and the J gene end by 3 bases; junction bases not matched to a gene: 5. The CDR3, as DNA: TGCGCCAGCAGTTACAGGGGTTTCTACGAGCAGTACTTC. Translated: CASSYRGFYEQYF.

The chain uses TRBV25-1 and TRBJ1-2, with D perhaps matching TRBD1 (6 bases). The CDR3 totals 13 residues. The V and J ends lost 3 bases and 4 bases respectively, with 9 bases between them. Germline values: CDR1 MGHDK, CDR2 SYGVNS. The CDR3 spells CASSEAGVYGYTF. CDR3 sequence (DNA): TGTGCCAGCAGTGAGGCAGGGGTCTATGGCTACACCTTC.

This chain links TRBV28 with TRBJ1-5; no reliable D call. The CDR3 totals 15 residues. The germline CDR1 and CDR2 sequences are MDHEN and SYDVKM. Trimming removed 2 bases from V and 0 bases from J, with 8 bases in between. The CDR3 sequence: CASSLGGYSNQPQHF. As DNA, the CDR3 is TGTGCCAGCAGTTTAGGAGGGTATAGCAATCAGCCCCAGCATTTT.

This clone was observed a single time. The V and J genes are TRBV18 and TRBJ2-1; D remains ambiguous. Per germline, CDR1 KGHSH and CDR2 LQKENI. This CDR3 is built from 12 residues. V lost 6 bases to trimming and J lost 6 bases, with 9 bases between them. The CDR3 DNA is TGTGCCAGCTCCAATGGTTTCAATGAGCAGTTCTTC. It encodes CASSNGFNEQFF.

The gene calls are TRBV7-8 and TRBJ2-5; D tentatively reads TRBD1 or TRBD2 (5 bases each). This CDR3 has 17 amino acids. CDR1 is SGHVS, CDR2 FQNEAQ, per germline. The ends were cut back, 5 bases at V and 4 bases at J, with 23 bases in the middle. This CDR3 reads CASSRFTRDAGRETQYF. The CDR3 coding sequence is TGTGCCAGCAGCCGATTCACCCGGGACGCAGGTCGAGAGACCCAGTACTTC.